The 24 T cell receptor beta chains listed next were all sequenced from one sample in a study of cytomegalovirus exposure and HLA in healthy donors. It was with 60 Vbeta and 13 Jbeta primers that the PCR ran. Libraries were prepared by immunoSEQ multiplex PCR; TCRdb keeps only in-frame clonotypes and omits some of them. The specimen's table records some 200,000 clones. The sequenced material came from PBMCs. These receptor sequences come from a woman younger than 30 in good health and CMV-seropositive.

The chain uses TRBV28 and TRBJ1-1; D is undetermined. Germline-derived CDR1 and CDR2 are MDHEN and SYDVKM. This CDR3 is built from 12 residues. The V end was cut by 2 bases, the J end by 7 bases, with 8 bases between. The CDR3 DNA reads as TGTGCCAGCAGTTTAGGCGGCAGTGAAGCTTTCTTT. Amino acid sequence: CASSLGGSEAFF.

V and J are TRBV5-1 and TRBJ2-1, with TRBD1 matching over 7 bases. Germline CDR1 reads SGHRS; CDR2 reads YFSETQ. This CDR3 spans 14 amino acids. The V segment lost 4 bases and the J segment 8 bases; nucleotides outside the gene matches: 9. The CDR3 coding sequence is TGCGCCAGCAGCCCCGCTGACAGGGTCGATGAGCAGTTCTTC. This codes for CASSPADRVDEQFF.

CDR3 sequence (DNA): TGCGCCAGCACCAAGGACAGGGGGCGAAATTCACCCCTCCACTTT. As protein: CASTKDRGRNSPLHF. The V call is TRBV5-1, the J call TRBJ1-6, with 11 bases matching TRBD1. After removal of 6 bases from V and 7 bases from J, the junction contained 6 bases not matched to a gene. Per germline, CDR1 SGHRS and CDR2 YFSETQ. The CDR3 length is 15 residues.

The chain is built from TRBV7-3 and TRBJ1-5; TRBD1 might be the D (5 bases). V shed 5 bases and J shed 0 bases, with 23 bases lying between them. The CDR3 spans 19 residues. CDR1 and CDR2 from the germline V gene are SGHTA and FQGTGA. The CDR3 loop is CASSEKGTGGGYSNQPQHF. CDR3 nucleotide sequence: TGTGCCAGCAGCGAAAAGGGGACCGGGGGGGGATATAGCAATCAGCCCCAGCATTTT.

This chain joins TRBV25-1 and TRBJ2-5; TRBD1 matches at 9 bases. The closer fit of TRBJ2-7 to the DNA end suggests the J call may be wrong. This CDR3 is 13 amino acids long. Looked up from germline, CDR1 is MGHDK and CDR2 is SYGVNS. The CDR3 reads CASGTGTGYEQYF. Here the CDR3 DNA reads TGTGCCAGCGGGACCGGGACAGGGTACGAGCAGTACTTC.

The CDR3 spells CASSLTSGGPGELFF. The CDR3 coding sequence is TGTGCCAGCAGCTTGACGAGCGGGGGCCCCGGGGAGCTGTTTTTT. The rearrangement joins TRBV13 to TRBJ2-2; 8 bases map to TRBD2. V shed 3 bases and J 6 bases; nucleotides not matched to a gene: 6. The V gene's germline CDR1 is PRHDT and CDR2 FYEKMQ (reference sequence). CDR3 length: 15 residues. The full variable domain, in which reference TRBV13 and TRBJ2-2 provide the parts outside the CDR3, is AAGVIQSPRHLIKEKRETATLKCYPIPRHDTVYWYQQGPGQDPQFLISFYEKMQSDKGSIPDRFSAQQFSDYHSELNMSSLELGDSALYFCASSLTSGGPGELFFGEGSRLTVL.

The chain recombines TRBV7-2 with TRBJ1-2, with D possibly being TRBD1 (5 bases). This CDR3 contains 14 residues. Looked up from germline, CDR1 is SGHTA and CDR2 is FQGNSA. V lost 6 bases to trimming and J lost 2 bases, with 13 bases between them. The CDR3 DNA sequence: TGTGCCAGCAGAAGAGCAGGGTTAAACTATGGCTACACCTTC. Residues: CASRRAGLNYGYTF.

The CDR3 loop is CASSLSRGLGETQYF. CDR3 in DNA: TGTGCCAGCAGCTTGAGCAGGGGGCTCGGGGAGACCCAGTACTTC. V usage is TRBV9 and J usage is TRBJ2-5; the match to TRBD1 covers 8 bases. Germline V lookup: CDR1 SGDLS, CDR2 YYNGEE. The trim removed 4 bases at V and 5 bases at J, leaving 10 bases unmatched. CDR3 length: 15 residues.

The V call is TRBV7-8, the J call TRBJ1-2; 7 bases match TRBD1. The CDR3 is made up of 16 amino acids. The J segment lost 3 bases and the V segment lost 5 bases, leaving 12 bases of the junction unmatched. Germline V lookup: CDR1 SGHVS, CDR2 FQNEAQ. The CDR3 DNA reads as TGTGCCAGCAGCCCCCGGGACAGAGAGTTTTACTATGGCTACACCTTC. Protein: CASSPRDREFYYGYTF.

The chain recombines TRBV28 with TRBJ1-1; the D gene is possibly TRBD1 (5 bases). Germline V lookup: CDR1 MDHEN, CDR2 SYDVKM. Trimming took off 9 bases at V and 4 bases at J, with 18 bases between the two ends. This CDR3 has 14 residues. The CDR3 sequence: CASLLRGGITEAFF. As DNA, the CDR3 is TGTGCCAGTCTACTTCGGGGGGGAATCACTGAAGCTTTCTTT.

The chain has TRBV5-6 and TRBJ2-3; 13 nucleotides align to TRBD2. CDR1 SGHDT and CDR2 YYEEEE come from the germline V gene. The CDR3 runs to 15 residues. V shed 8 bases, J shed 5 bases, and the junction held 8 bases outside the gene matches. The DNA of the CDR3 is TGTGCCAGTAAACTAGCGGGAGGGCGAGGAGATACGCAGTATTTT. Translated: CASKLAGGRGDTQYF.

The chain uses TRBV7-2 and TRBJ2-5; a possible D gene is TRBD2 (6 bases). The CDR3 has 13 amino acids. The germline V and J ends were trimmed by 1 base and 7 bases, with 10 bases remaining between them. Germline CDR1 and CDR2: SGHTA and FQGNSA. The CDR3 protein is CASSLEGTATQYF. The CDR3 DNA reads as TGTGCCAGCAGCTTAGAAGGGACTGCGACCCAGTACTTC. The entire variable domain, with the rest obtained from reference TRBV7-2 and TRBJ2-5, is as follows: GAGVSQSPSNKVTEKGKDVELRCDPISGHTALYWYRQSLGQGLEFLIYFQGNSAPDKSGLPSDRFSAERTGGSVSTLTIQRTQQEDSAVYLCASSLEGTATQYFGPGTRLLVL.

CDR3 amino acids: CASCPNRGNEKLFF. In nucleotides, the CDR3 is TGTGCCAGCTGCCCCAACAGGGGGAATGAAAAACTGTTTTTT. This chain uses TRBV18 with TRBJ1-4; 8 bases are shared with TRBD1. Trimming at V came to 7 bases and at J to 5 bases, leaving 6 bases not matched to a gene. The CDR3 totals 14 residues. CDR1 and CDR2 from the germline V gene are KGHSH and LQKENI.

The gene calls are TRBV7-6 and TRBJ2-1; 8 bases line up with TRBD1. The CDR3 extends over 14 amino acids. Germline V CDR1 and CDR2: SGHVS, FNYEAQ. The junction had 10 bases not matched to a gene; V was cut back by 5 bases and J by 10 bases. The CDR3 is CASSRTGSRVEQFF. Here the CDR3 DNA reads TGTGCCAGCAGCCGGACAGGGTCACGAGTCGAGCAGTTCTTC.

This CDR3 is CASSYLATGGRPSWDNEQFF. CDR3 nucleotide sequence: TGTGCCAGCAGTTACCTAGCAACTGGCGGGAGGCCCTCCTGGGACAATGAGCAGTTCTTC. This rearrangement joins TRBV6-7 to TRBJ2-1; 8 positions match TRBD2. TRBV6-7 is reported as an ORF; its role is uncertain. CDR3 length: 20 amino acids. Germline trimming cut 2 bases from V and 5 bases from J; bases unmatched to any gene: 20.

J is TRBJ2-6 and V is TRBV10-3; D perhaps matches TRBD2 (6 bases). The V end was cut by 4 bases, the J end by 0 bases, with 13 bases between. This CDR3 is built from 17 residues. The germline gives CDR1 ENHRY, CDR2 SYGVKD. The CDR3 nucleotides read TGTGCCATCAGTGTTTCGATAGCGGTCTCTGGGGCCAACGTCCTGACTTTC. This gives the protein CAISVSIAVSGANVLTF.

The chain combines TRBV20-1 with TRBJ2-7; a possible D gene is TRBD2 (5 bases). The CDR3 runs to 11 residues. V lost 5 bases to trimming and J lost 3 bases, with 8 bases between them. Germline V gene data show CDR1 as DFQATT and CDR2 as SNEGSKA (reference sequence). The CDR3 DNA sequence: TGCAGTGCTGGACTCAACTACGAGCAGTACTTC. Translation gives CSAGLNYEQYF.

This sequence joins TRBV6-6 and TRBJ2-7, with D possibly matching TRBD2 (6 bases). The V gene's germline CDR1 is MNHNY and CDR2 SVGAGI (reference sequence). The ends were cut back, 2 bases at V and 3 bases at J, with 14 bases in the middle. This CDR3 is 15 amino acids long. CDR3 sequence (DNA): TGTGCCAGCAGTTACGGCGGAGCGGGCCGCTACGAGCAGTACTTC. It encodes CASSYGGAGRYEQYF.

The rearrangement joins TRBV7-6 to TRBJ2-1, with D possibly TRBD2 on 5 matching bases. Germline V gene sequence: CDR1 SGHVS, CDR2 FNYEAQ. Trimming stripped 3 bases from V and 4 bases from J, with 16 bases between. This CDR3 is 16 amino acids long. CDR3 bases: TGTGCCAGCAGCTTCAGCACGGGATTCTTATACAATGAGCAGTTCTTC. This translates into CASSFSTGFLYNEQFF.

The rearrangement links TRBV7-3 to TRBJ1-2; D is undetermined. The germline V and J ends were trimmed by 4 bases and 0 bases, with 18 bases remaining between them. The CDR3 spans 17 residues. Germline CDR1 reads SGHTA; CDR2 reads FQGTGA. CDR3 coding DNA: TGTGCCAGCAGCTCCACAGCCGAAAGAAGAACTAACTATGGCTACACCTTC. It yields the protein CASSSTAERRTNYGYTF.

CDR3 DNA: TGTGCCACCTCACCCCCGGGACTAGCGGAAGAGACCCAGTACTTC. Translated: CATSPPGLAEETQYF. V gene TRBV6-8 combines with J gene TRBJ2-5; 11 nucleotides align to TRBD2. CDR3 length: 15 amino acids. The ends lost 10 bases at V and 3 bases at J; junction bases unmatched: 10. CDR1 and CDR2 (germline): MNHGY, SAAAGT.

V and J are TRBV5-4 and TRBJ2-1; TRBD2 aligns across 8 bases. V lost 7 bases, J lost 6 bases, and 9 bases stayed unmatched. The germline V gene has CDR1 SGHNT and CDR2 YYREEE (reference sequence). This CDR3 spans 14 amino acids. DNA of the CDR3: TGTGCCAGCTCCCTATCTGGGACTAGCAATGAGCAGTTCTTC. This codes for CASSLSGTSNEQFF.

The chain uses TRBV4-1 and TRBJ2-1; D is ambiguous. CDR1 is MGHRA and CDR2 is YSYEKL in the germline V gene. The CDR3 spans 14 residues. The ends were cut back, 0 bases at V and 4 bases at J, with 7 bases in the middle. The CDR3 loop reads CASSQDETYNEQFF. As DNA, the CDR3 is TGCGCCAGCAGCCAAGACGAGACTTACAATGAGCAGTTCTTC.

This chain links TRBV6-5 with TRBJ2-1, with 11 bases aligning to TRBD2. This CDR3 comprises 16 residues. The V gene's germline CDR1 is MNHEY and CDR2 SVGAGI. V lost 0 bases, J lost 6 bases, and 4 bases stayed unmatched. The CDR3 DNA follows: TGTGCCAGCAGTTACTCGGACCTAGCGGGAGGCAATGAGCAGTTCTTC. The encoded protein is CASSYSDLAGGNEQFF.